These T cell receptor beta chains were read from a single sample in a study of PD-L1 blockade in urothelial cancer. Profiling relied on immunoSEQ multiplex PCR, and the TCRdb table lists in-frame clones only, not all of them. This table has about 38,000 clones, 80% to 95% appearing once. This specimen was PBMCs, taken around atezolizumab (anti-PD-L1) treatment. The origin of the receptors is a man aged 70 or older with urothelial cancer. CDR3s include the opening cysteine and the closing phenylalanine or tryptophan. The D gene is left open where the match is weak. Clone size, where shown, is once, few, many, or a class for clones that have expanded.

TRBJ2-4 | few | TRBV29-1 | TRBD1 | TGCAGCGTCGAAACAGGGGGATGGCAAAACATTCAGTACTTC | CSVETGGWQNIQYF
TRBJ2-5 | . | TRBV7-2 | . | TGTGCCAGCAGCTCCACCCATCTAGGGACCCAGTACTTC | CASSSTHLGTQYF
TRBJ2-2 | . | TRBV11-2 | . | TGTGCCAGCAGCTTCTATAACACCGGGGAGCTGTTTTTT | CASSFYNTGELFF
TRBJ1-1 | . | TRBV27 | . | TGTGCCAGCAGTCGCCTACAGGGTGGAGGCACTGAAGCTTTCTTT | CASSRLQGGGTEAFF
TRBJ2-3 | . | TRBV13 | . | TGTGCCAGCCGTAGTAGCGGAATCACAGATACGCAGTATTTT | CASRSSGITDTQYF
TRBJ2-5 | . | TRBV11-1 | . | TGTGCCAGCACCCTGTCAGCAGCGGAACAAGAGACCCAGTACTTC | CASTLSAAEQETQYF
TRBJ2-7 | . | TRBV5-6 | TRBD1 | TGTGCCAGCAGACAATACAGGGGGCGTTCCATAATGGGGCAGTACTTC | CASRQYRGRSIMGQYF
TRBJ2-1 | . | TRBV27 | TRBD2 | TGTGCCAGCAGTTTTGGGGCTAGCGGAAACAATGAGCAGTTCTTC | CASSFGASGNNEQFF
TRBJ2-7 | once | TRBV18 | . | TGTGCCAGCTCACCACCGACTGGGAGCTACGAGCAGTACTTC | CASSPPTGSYEQYF
TRBJ2-7 | . | TRBV30 | TRBD2 | TGTGCCTGTAAGGGACTAGGGAGCTACGAGCAGTACTTC | CACKGLGSYEQYF
TRBJ2-3 | . | TRBV18 | TRBD2 | TGTGCCAGCCTAGCGGGAGGAACAGATACGCAGTATTTT | CASLAGGTDTQYF
TRBJ2-1 | . | TRBV10-3 | . | TGTGCCATCAGTGAAGGGCAAGCCCTAGGAGGTGAGCAGTTCTTC | CAISEGQALGGEQFF
TRBJ2-7 | . | TRBV28 | TRBD2 | TGTGCCAGCAGGACTAGGGGTGCGGGAGTTATCTACGAGCAGTACTTC | CASRTRGAGVIYEQYF
TRBJ1-5 | few | TRBV7-2 | . | TGTGCCAGCAGCTTAGCAGGGACACTTAGCAATCAGCCCCAGCATTTT | CASSLAGTLSNQPQHF
TRBJ2-3 | . | TRBV2 | TRBD2 | TGTGCCAGCGTAGCGGGAGGGCCGGTAGATACGCAGTATTTT | CASVAGGPVDTQYF
TRBJ1-6 | . | TRBV5-1 | . | TGCGCCAGCAGCTTGGGGACAAGTCCGAATTCACCCCTCCACTTT | CASSLGTSPNSPLHF
TRBJ2-2 | . | TRBV7-9 | TRBD2 | TGTGCCAGCAGCTCGGGAGGGAGTCAGGCCGGGGAGCTGTTTTTT | CASSSGGSQAGELFF
TRBJ1-1 | once | TRBV5-4 | TRBD1 | TGTGCCAGCAGCTTGGAGGGGGCAATGAACACTGAAGCTTTCTTT | CASSLEGAMNTEAFF
TRBJ2-7 | . | TRBV9 | TRBD1 | TGTGCCAGCAGCGAGCGGGGTTCGGGACAGGGTATCTACGAGCAGTACTTC | CASSERGSGQGIYEQYF
TRBJ2-1 | . | TRBV7-9 | TRBD2 | TGTGCCAGCAGATCTGGACTAGCGGGAAACAATGAGCAGTTCTTC | CASRSGLAGNNEQFF
TRBJ2-1 | . | TRBV27 | TRBD2 | TGTGCCAGCTTTAGCGGGAGGGCCGCCTACAATGAGCAGTTCTTC | CASFSGRAAYNEQFF
TRBJ1-2 | . | TRBV10-3 | TRBD1 | TGTGCCATCAGTGCAGGACAGGGGCCTAACTATGGCTACACCTTC | CAISAGQGPNYGYTF
TRBJ2-7 | once | TRBV7-6 | . | TGTGCCAGCAGCTCCCAAGGGCGGGGCAGCTCCTACGAGCAGTACTTC | CASSSQGRGSSYEQYF
TRBJ1-2 | . | TRBV5-1 | TRBD1 | TGCGCCAGCAGCCTCAGACAGGGTAGGGACTATGGCTACACCTTC | CASSLRQGRDYGYTF
TRBJ2-6 | . | TRBV5-5 | . | TGTGCCAGCAGCATAGGGGGAGCTGGGGCCAACGTCCTGACTTTC | CASSIGGAGANVLTF
TRBJ2-5 | . | TRBV19 | . | TGTGCCAGTAGTATCTCGCAGGGTCGGAAGACCCAGTACTTC | CASSISQGRKTQYF
TRBJ2-6 | . | TRBV19 | . | TGTGCCAGTAGTATCTTAGGGAGAACCTCTGGGGCCAACGTCCTGACTTTC | CASSILGRTSGANVLTF
TRBJ1-2 | . | TRBV28 | TRBD1 | TGTGCCAGCAGCTCCGGACAGGGATATGGCTACACCTTC | CASSSGQGYGYTF
TRBJ2-7 | . | TRBV7-8 | TRBD1 | TGTGCCAGCAGCCTGACAAGGGACAGGGAGAGCGAGCAGTACTTC | CASSLTRDRESEQYF
TRBJ2-5 | once | TRBV25-1 | . | TGTGCCAGCAGTGCAGGGTCGCAGACCCAGTACTTC | CASSAGSQTQYF
TRBJ1-2 | once | TRBV7-8 | . | TGTGCCAGCGCAAGACAGAGTCTTGTTCCGAACTATGGCTACACCTTC | CASARQSLVPNYGYTF
TRBJ2-3 | . | TRBV6-5 | . | TGTGCCAGCAGTTCAGAGGACAGCTATACGCAGTATTTT | CASSSEDSYTQYF
TRBJ1-5 | . | TRBV5-1 | . | TGCGCCAGCAGAACAGGAACGGGTAGCAATCAGCCCCAGCATTTT | CASRTGTGSNQPQHF
TRBJ2-2 | . | TRBV5-1 | . | TGCGCCAGCAGCTTGATCCCGGGTGTGAACGGGGAGCTGTTTTTT | CASSLIPGVNGELFF
TRBJ2-2 | few | TRBV19 | TRBD2 | TGTGCCAGTAGATCCCCGACTAGCAGATACACCGGGGAGCTGTTTTTT | CASRSPTSRYTGELFF
TRBJ2-1 | . | TRBV2 | TRBD1 | TGTGCCAGCGCGGGGACAGGGGGCTCCTACAATGAGCAGTTCTTC | CASAGTGGSYNEQFF
TRBJ1-1 | . | TRBV2 | . | TGTGCCGGAGGGGACCCTGAAGCTTTCTTT | CAGGDPEAFF
TRBJ2-1 | once | TRBV1 | . | TGCACCAGCAGCCAGGATTGCGGGGGGGAGCAGTTCTTC | CTSSQDCGGEQFF
TRBJ2-4 | . | TRBV27 | TRBD1 | TGTGCCAGCAGTCGAAACGACAGGGTTAACATTCAGTACTTC | CASSRNDRVNIQYF
TRBJ2-7 | . | TRBV29-1 | . | TGCAGCGTTGAACGGGGCTACGAGCAGTACTTC | CSVERGYEQYF
TRBJ2-7 | . | TRBV4-1 | TRBD1 | TGCGCCAGCAGCCAAGGGATGGGACAGCCAACCTACGAGCAGTACTTC | CASSQGMGQPTYEQYF
TRBJ1-1 | once | TRBV28 | . | TGTGCCAGCAGTCCCCCGGTCATCCGAAGGAACACTGAAGCTTTCTTT | CASSPPVIRRNTEAFF
TRBJ1-1 | . | TRBV27 | TRBD1 | TGTGCCTCTACAGGGGGCAGGAGGGCTGAAGCTTTCTTT | CASTGGRRAEAFF
TRBJ2-3 | . | TRBV7-8 | . | TGTGCCAGCAGCTTAGAGGGGTCCCACGATACGCAGTATTTT | CASSLEGSHDTQYF